The present TCR beta chain was sequenced within a study of early T cells in non-severe SARS-CoV-2 infection. Study-level background: Sequencing was performed on bulk RNA from unsorted whole blood, leaving chains unpaired. Study-wide results and caveats: VDJdb-based annotation leaned toward anti-spike CD8 responses and missed private and CD4 specificities.

In germline, CDR1 is SEHNR, CDR2 FQNEAQ (reference sequence). J was trimmed by 0 bases and V by 3 bases; bases with no gene match: 11. The CDR3 totals 17 residues. cDNA molecules, individually, were tagged with unique molecular identifiers. TCRdb reanalysed the 5' RACE reads using MiXCR and keeps one entry per CDR3 protein. The sample comprises some 29,000 distinct CDR3 sequences, around 5% of which are singletons, and 4.5% rests with the top ten. A remark on this clonotype: What it binds is not known.

Specimen: whole blood. The origin of this receptor is an adult who was a healthcare worker with PCR-confirmed SARS-CoV-2 infection or an uninfected control (not recorded which). The chain joins TRBV7-9 to TRBJ2-7; 7 positions agree with TRBD1. The CDR3 loop reads CASSFQSTGLDSYEQYF. CDR3 DNA sequence: TGTGCCAGCAGCTTCCAGTCGACAGGGCTAGACTCCTACGAGCAGTACTTC.